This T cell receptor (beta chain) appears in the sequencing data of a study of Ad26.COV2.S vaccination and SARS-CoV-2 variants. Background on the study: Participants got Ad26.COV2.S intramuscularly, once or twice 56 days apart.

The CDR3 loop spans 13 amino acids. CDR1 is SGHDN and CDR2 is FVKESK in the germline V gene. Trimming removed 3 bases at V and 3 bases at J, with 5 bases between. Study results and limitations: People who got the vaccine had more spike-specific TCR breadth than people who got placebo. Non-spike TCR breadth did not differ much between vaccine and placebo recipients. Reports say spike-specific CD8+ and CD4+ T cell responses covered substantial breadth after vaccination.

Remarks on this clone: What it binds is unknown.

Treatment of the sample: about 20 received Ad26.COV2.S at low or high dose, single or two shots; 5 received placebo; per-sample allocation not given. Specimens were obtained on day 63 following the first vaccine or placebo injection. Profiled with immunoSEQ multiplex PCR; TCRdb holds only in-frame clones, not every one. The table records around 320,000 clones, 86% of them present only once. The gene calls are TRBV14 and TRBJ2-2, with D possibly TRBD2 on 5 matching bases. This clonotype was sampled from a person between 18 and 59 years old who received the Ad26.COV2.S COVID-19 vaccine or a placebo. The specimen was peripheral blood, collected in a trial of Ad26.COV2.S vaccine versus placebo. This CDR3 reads CASSQDYTGELFF. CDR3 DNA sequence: TGTGCCAGCAGCCAGGACTACACCGGGGAGCTGTTTTTT. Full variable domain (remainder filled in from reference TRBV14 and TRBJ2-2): EAGVTQFPSHSVIEKGQTVTLRCDPISGHDNLYWYRRVMGKEIKFLLHFVKESKQDESGMPNNRFLAERTGGTYSTLKVQPAELEDSGVYFCASSQDYTGELFFGEGSRLTVL.